The T cell receptor beta chain under discussion was sequenced for a study of cytomegalovirus exposure and HLA in healthy donors. The PCR used 60 Vbeta and 13 Jbeta primers. Clones were sequenced by immunoSEQ multiplex PCR, and TCRdb holds only the in-frame ones, with some missing. Here the sample spans approximately 220,000 clones, roughly 80% being singletons. Germline CDR1 SGHDT, CDR2 YYEEEE. The CDR3 runs to 15 residues. V lost 2 bases and J lost 8; bases outside the gene matches: 10. Sequenced input: PBMCs. This chain joins TRBV5-6 and TRBJ2-1; 7 bases agree with TRBD1. The source is a man aged 40-49 years in good health and CMV-seronegative. CDR3 sequence reads: CASSLLSRGRDEQFF. The CDR3 DNA reads as TGTGCCAGCAGCTTACTAAGTAGGGGGCGCGATGAGCAGTTCTTC.